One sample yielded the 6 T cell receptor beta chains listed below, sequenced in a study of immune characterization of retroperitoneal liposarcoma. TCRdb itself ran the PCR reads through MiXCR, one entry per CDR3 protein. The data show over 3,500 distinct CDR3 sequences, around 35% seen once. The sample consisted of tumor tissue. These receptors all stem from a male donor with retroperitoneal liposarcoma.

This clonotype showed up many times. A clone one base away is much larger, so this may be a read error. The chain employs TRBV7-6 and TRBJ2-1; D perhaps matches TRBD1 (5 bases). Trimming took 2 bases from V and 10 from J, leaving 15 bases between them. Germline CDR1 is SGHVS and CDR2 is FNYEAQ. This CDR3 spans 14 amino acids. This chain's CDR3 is CASSLQAGPYEQFF. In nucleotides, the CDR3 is TGTGCCAGCAGCTTACAGGCAGGGCCCTACGAGCAGTTCTTC.

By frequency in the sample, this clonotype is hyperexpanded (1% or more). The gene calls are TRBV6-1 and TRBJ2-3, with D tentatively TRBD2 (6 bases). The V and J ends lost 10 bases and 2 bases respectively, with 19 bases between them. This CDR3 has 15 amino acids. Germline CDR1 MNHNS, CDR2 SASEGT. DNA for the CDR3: TGTGCCACCGATAAGTCTGCGGGATACACAGATACGCAGTATTTT. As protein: CATDKSAGYTDTQYF.

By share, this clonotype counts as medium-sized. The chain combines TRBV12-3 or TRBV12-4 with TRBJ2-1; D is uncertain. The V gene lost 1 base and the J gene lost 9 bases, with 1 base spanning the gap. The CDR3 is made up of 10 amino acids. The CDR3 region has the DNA TGTGCCAGCAGTTTAGGTGAGCAGTTCTTC. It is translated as CASSLGEQFF.

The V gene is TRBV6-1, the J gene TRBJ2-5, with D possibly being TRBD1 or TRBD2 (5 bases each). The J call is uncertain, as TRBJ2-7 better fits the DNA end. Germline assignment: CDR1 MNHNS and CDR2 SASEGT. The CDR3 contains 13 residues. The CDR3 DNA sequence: TGTGCCAGCAGTGCGGGACCGTCCTACGAGCAGTACTTC. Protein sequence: CASSAGPSYEQYF.

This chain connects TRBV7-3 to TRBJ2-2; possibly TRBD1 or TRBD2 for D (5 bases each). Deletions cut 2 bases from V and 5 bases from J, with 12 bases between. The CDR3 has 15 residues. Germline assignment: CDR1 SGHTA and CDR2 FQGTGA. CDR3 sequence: CASSLQGRGTGELFF. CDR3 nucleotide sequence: TGTGCCAGCAGCTTACAGGGAAGAGGGACCGGGGAGCTGTTTTTT.

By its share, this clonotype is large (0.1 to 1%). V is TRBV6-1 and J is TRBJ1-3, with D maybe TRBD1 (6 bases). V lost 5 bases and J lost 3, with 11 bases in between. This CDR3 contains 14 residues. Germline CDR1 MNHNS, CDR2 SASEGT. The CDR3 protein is CASSSDRSGNTIYF. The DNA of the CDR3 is TGTGCCAGCAGTTCCGACAGGAGTGGAAACACCATATATTTT.